This record covers a single T cell receptor beta chain. The time point is: sample taken at primary tumor resection. No cell sorting; template was whole RNA from tumor, lung tissue or PBMC. This specimen comes from a study of spatial heterogeneity in lung cancer. The length of the CDR3 is 19 residues. The germline gives CDR1 MNHEY, CDR2 SVGAGI. V shed 2 bases and J 6 bases; nucleotides not matched to a gene: 21. Each CDR3 protein gets one entry after TCRdb re-called the 5' RACE reads with MiXCR. The repertoire holds under 30,000 distinct CDR3 sequences, with 3% to 3.5% as singletons. The source is a female donor with early-stage non-small cell lung cancer. This chain joins TRBV6-5 and TRBJ2-7; TRBD2 aligns across 8 bases. Specimen: PBMCs, collected at surgery. This chain's CDR3 is CASSYTTPTPGLVSREQYF. The DNA for the CDR3 is TGTGCCAGCAGTTACACAACCCCTACCCCGGGACTAGTAAGCCGCGAGCAGTACTTC.